The 19 T cell receptor beta chains given below trace back to one sample, sequenced in a study of CD4 T cells in relation to SARS-CoV-2 and coronaviruses. Before the COVID-19 pandemic, during about 2011-2018, CD4+ T cells were taken from unexposed donors. Profiling relied on immunoSEQ multiplex PCR, and the TCRdb table lists in-frame clones only, not all of them. Altogether under 70,000 clones are present, roughly 85% being singletons, with the ten largest covering approximately 1.4%. Sequencing input: memory CD4+ T cells from PBMCs. All receptors derive from a human donor in good health.

This chain joins TRBV21-1 and TRBJ2-5. TRBV21-1 is flagged as a pseudogene. This CDR3 contains 15 residues. This CDR3 is CASRGIPPYQETQYF. The CDR3 DNA follows: TGTGCCAGCAGGGGGATTCCCCCGTACCAAGAGACCCAGTACTTC.

J is TRBJ2-5 and V is TRBV11-2; TRBD2 aligns across 14 bases. After removal of 5 bases from V and 7 bases from J, the junction contained 18 bases not matched to a gene. Germline CDR1 SGHAT, CDR2 FQNNGV. This CDR3 is 19 amino acids long. The CDR3 nucleotides read TGTGCCAGCAGCCCATTACTCAAGGGACTAGCGGGAGAGGAAGGGACCCAGTACTTC. Amino acid sequence: CASSPLLKGLAGEEGTQYF.

The chain couples TRBV12-5 to TRBJ2-1; TRBD2 matches 14 bases. The CDR3 is 16 residues long. The germline V gene encodes CDR1 LGHNT and CDR2 FRNRAP. V lost 4 bases to trimming and J lost 10 bases; unmatched junction nucleotides: 9. CDR3 in amino acids: CASGSGLAGGPGEQFF. DNA of the CDR3: TGTGCTAGTGGTTCCGGACTAGCGGGAGGACCGGGGGAGCAGTTCTTC.

This chain links TRBV28 with TRBJ1-1; a possible D gene is TRBD1 (6 bases). The CDR3 runs to 12 residues. CDR1 and CDR2 (germline): MDHEN, SYDVKM. Trimming left V 2 bases short and J 5 bases short, with 6 bases between. The CDR3 reads CASSLRGTEAFF. In DNA form, the CDR3 reads TGTGCCAGCAGTTTAAGGGGGACTGAAGCTTTCTTT.

The chain recombines TRBV3-1 (or the pseudogene TRBV3-2) with TRBJ2-7; TRBD2 matches 7 bases. CDR1 LGHDT and CDR2 YNNKEL come from the germline V gene (reference sequence). Losses at the gene ends were 4 bases for V and 3 bases for J; bases not matched to a gene: 0. The CDR3 consists of 12 residues. The CDR3 region has the DNA TGTGCCAGCAGCCGGACTAGCTACGAGCAGTACTTC. Its protein is CASSRTSYEQYF.

This clone was counted once. This chain joins TRBV7-2 and TRBJ1-2, with D perhaps TRBD1 (6 bases). Germline V gene data show CDR1 as SGHTA and CDR2 as FQGNSA. Trimming removed 2 bases from V and 5 bases from J, with 15 bases in between. This CDR3 comprises 15 residues. The CDR3: CASSLYKDSRYGYTF. DNA for the CDR3: TGTGCCAGCAGCTTATACAAGGACAGTCGGTATGGCTACACCTTC.

This clone appeared once. This sequence joins TRBV19 and TRBJ2-2, with 8 bases identical to TRBD2. Trimming cost V 4 bases and J 4 bases; bases outside gene matches: 8. The germline gives CDR1 LNHDA, CDR2 SQIVND (reference sequence). This CDR3 comprises 16 residues. The chain's CDR3 is CASSTRGGAVTGELFF. The DNA of the CDR3 is TGTGCCAGTAGTACCCGGGGGGGGGCCGTCACCGGGGAGCTGTTTTTT. Together with reference TRBV19 and TRBJ2-2, the CDR3 gives the full variable domain: DGGITQSPKYLFRKEGQNVTLSCEQNLNHDAMYWYRQDPGQGLRLIYYSQIVNDFQKGDIAEGYSVSREKKESFPLTVTSAQKNPTAFYLCASSTRGGAVTGELFFGEGSRLTVL.

The chain combines TRBV30 with TRBJ1-4; TRBD1 matches 7 bases. The CDR3 sequence is 13 residues long. The V segment lost 2 bases and the J segment 6 bases; nucleotides outside the gene matches: 3. Germline values: CDR1 GTSNPN, CDR2 SVGIG (reference sequence). CDR3 residues: CAWSRDRDEKLFF. For the CDR3, the DNA is TGTGCCTGGAGTCGAGACAGGGATGAAAAACTGTTTTTT.

The DNA of the CDR3 is TGCGCCAGCAGCCGTGGGGGTTCCACAGATACGCAGTATTTT. Protein: CASSRGGSTDTQYF. The chain employs TRBV5-1 and TRBJ2-3, with D possibly being TRBD1 or TRBD2 (5 bases each). Between the trimmed V and J ends, which lost 4 bases and 2 bases, there was a span of 11 bases. The CDR3 loop spans 14 amino acids. CDR1 and CDR2 from the germline V gene are SGHRS and YFSETQ.

The chain recombines TRBV12-3 or TRBV12-4 with TRBJ2-7; no firm D call. The V and J ends lost 5 bases and 4 bases respectively, with 9 bases between them. The CDR3 spans 12 residues. CDR3: CASSRPFYEQYF. CDR3 bases: TGTGCCAGCAGTCGTCCCTTTTACGAGCAGTACTTC.

The rearrangement uses TRBV6-5 and TRBJ2-7; TRBD1 or TRBD2 may be the D gene (5 bases each). Trimming left V 7 bases short and J 3 bases short, with 13 bases between. CDR3 size: 13 residues. Per germline, CDR1 MNHEY and CDR2 SVGAGI. The chain's CDR3 is CASKFGADYEQYF. In nucleotides, the CDR3 is TGTGCCAGCAAATTCGGGGCGGACTACGAGCAGTACTTC.

V and J are TRBV5-1 and TRBJ1-6; 7 bases fit TRBD1. V lost 5 bases and J lost 7; bases outside the gene matches: 9. The CDR3 runs to 15 residues. Germline CDR1 is SGHRS and CDR2 is YFSETQ. CDR3 sequence: CASSAQGKGNSPLHF. CDR3 coding DNA: TGCGCCAGCAGTGCACAGGGGAAAGGAAATTCACCCCTCCACTTT.

The chain is built from TRBV6-1 and TRBJ2-4; 9 bases match TRBD2. Germline values: CDR1 MNHNS, CDR2 SASEGT. The CDR3 is 16 residues long. The V and J ends lost 1 base and 4 bases, in that order; junction bases with no gene match: 5. CDR3 loop: CASSEGTTSGKNIQYF. DNA for the CDR3: TGTGCCAGCAGTGAAGGGACCACTAGCGGGAAAAACATTCAGTACTTC.

The chain has TRBV4-2 and TRBJ2-7, with 9 bases identical to TRBD2. From germline, CDR1 is LGHNA and CDR2 YNFKEQ. This CDR3 is built from 15 residues. V was clipped by 6 bases and J by 3 bases; unmatched bases: 9. CDR3 nucleotides: TGTGCCAGCAGTCCTAGCGGGGCGAGGAACTACGAGCAGTACTTC. Its translation is CASSPSGARNYEQYF.

This clone turned up a few times. V and J are TRBV4-2 and TRBJ2-2; TRBD1 agrees at 11 bases. CDR1 is LGHNA and CDR2 is YNFKEQ in the germline V gene. There are 15 residues in the CDR3. Trimming removed 7 bases from V and 5 bases from J; junction bases left unmatched: 6. This chain's CDR3 is CASKTGTGGTGELFF. CDR3 nucleotide sequence: TGTGCCAGCAAAACCGGGACAGGGGGGACCGGGGAGCTGTTTTTT.

The genes are TRBV20-1 and TRBJ2-3; D is uncertain. The CDR3 is 11 amino acids. Germline CDR1 DFQATT, CDR2 SNEGSKA (reference sequence). V was cut by 3 bases and J by 4 bases, with 5 bases left in between. The CDR3 loop reads CSASLADTQYF. Here the CDR3 DNA reads TGCAGTGCTAGTCTGGCAGATACGCAGTATTTT.

The chain links TRBV5-4 to TRBJ2-3, with 7 bases fitting TRBD2. V trimming: 3 bases; J trimming: 5 bases; junction bases outside the gene matches: 6. The CDR3 is made up of 14 amino acids. Germline V gene data show CDR1 as SGHNT and CDR2 as YYREEE (reference sequence). CDR3 amino acids: CASSSLGGQDTQYF. CDR3 bases: TGTGCCAGCAGCTCCCTGGGAGGGCAAGATACGCAGTATTTT.

This clone has just one count. The rearrangement links TRBV28 to TRBJ2-3, with 8 bases aligning to TRBD2. The CDR3 is made up of 17 amino acids. V shed 5 bases, J shed 2 bases, and the junction held 12 bases outside the gene matches. Germline V gene lookup returns CDR1 MDHEN and CDR2 SYDVKM. The CDR3 protein is CASSPLGSGSATDTQYF. The CDR3 DNA follows: TGTGCCAGCAGTCCCCTGGGGAGCGGGAGTGCCACAGATACGCAGTATTTT.

This chain links TRBV10-3 with TRBJ2-5; 9 nucleotides match TRBD1. The germline gives CDR1 ENHRY, CDR2 SYGVKD. V lost 2 bases and J lost 1; bases outside the gene matches: 8. This CDR3 region has 17 residues. CDR3 loop: CAISEAGQGILQETQYF. DNA of the CDR3: TGTGCCATCAGTGAGGCGGGACAGGGAATACTCCAAGAGACCCAGTACTTC.